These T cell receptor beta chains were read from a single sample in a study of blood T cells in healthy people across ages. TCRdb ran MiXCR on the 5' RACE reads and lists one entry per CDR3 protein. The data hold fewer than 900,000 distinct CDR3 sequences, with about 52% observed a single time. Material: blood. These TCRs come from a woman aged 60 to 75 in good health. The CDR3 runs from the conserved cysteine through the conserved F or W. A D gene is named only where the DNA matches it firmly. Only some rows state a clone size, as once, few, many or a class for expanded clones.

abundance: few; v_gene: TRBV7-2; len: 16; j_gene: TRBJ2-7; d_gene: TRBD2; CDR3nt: TGTGCCAGCAGCTTAAGGGGACTAGCGGTCTCCTACGAGCAGTACTTC; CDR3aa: CASSLRGLAVSYEQYF
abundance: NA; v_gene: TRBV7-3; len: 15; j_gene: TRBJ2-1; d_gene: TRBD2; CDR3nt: TGTGCCAGCAGCAACAGGGCTAGCGGGAGATCTGAGCAGTTCTTC; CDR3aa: CASSNRASGRSEQFF
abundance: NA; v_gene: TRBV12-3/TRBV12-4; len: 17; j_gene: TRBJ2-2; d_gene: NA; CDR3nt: TGTGCCAGCAGTGTTAAAAATCCGGGACCTTACACCGGGGAGCTGTTTTTT; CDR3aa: CASSVKNPGPYTGELFF
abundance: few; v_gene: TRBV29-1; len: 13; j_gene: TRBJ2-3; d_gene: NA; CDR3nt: TGCAGCGTTGATCTAGCGAGCACAGATACGCAGTATTTT; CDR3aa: CSVDLASTDTQYF
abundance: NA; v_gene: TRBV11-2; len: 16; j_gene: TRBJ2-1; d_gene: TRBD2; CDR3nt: TGTGCCAGCAGCTTAGAAAGCGGGAGTGTCTACAATGAGCAGTTCTTC; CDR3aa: CASSLESGSVYNEQFF
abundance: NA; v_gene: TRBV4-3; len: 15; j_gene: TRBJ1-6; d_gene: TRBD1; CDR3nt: TGCGCCAGCAGCCAAACGGTCCAGGGGGATTCACCCCTCCACTTT; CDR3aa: CASSQTVQGDSPLHF
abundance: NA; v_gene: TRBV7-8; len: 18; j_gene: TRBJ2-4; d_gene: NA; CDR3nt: TGTGCCAGCAGCTTAGGAGGGAGTGGGGGAACAACCAAAAACATTCAGTACTTC; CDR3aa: CASSLGGSGGTTKNIQYF
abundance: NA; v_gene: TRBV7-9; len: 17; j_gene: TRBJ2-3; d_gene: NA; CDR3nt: TGTGCCAGCAGCCTCCGGGGCAGAATAAAAAACACAGATGCGCAGTATTTT; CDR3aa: CASSLRGRIKNTDAQYF
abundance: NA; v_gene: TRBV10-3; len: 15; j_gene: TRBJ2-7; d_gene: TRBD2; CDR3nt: TGTGCCATCAAGGGGGCGCGGGAGGGTCTCGGCGAGCAGTACTTC; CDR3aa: CAIKGAREGLGEQYF
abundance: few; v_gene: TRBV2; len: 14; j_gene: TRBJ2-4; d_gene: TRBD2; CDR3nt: TGTGCCTGCGGACTAGCGGGAGTTGGGAACATTCAGTACTTC; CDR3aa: CACGLAGVGNIQYF
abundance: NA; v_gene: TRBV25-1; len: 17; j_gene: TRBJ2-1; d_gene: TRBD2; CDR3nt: TGTGCCAGCAGCCCAACTATGGGCGGGGGTGCCTACAATGAGCAGTTCTTC; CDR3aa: CASSPTMGGGAYNEQFF
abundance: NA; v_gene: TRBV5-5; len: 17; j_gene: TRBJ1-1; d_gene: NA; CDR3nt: TGTGCCAGCAGCTTGAACCCTCCCCCGAGGGGGAACACTGAAGCTTTCTTT; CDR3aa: CASSLNPPPRGNTEAFF
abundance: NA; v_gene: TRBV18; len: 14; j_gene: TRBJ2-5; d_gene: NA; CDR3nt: TGTGCCAGCTCACCAAATCAGGGGAGAGAGACCCAGTACTTC; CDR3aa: CASSPNQGRETQYF
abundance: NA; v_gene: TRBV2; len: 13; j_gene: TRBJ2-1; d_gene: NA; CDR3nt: TGTGCCAGCAGTGAAATGGGGGAGAATGAGCAGTTCTTC; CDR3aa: CASSEMGENEQFF
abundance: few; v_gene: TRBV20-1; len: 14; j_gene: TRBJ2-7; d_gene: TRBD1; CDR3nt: TGCAGTGCTAGAGTCCGGACAGGGTTTAACGAGCAGTACTTC; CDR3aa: CSARVRTGFNEQYF
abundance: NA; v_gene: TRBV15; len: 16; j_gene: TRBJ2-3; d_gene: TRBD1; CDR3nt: TGTGCCACCAGCAGAGGGACAGGGACTAGCACAGATACGCAGTATTTT; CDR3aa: CATSRGTGTSTDTQYF
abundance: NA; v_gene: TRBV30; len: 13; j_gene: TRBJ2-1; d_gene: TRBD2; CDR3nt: TGTGCACTTCTAGCGGGAGGTGAACGCGCGCAGTTCTTC; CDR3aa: CALLAGGERAQFF
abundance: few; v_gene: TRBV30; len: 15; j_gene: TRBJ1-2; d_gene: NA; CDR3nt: TGTGCCTGGAATTCTGGGGCAGGGATGCGGGATGGCTACACCTTC; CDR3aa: CAWNSGAGMRDGYTF
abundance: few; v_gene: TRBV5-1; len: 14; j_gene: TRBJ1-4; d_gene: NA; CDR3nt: TGCGCCAGCAGCTTGCAGAGGGATCGTGAAAAACTGTTTTTT; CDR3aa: CASSLQRDREKLFF
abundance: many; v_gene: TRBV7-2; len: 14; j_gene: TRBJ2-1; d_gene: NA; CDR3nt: TGTGCCAGCAGCCCCAGGGGACAACACAATGAGCAGTTCTTC; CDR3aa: CASSPRGQHNEQFF
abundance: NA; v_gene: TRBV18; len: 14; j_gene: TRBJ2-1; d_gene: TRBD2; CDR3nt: TGTGCCAGCTCACCGAGCGGGAGCGGGGGTGAGCAGTTCTTC; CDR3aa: CASSPSGSGGEQFF
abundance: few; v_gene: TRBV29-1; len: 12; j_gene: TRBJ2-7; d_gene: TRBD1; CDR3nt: TGCAGCGTGTACAGGGGTATGGGGGAGCAGTACTTC; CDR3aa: CSVYRGMGEQYF
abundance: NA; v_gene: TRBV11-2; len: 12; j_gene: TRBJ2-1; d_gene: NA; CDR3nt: TGTGCCAGCAGCTTAGATCAGCATGAGCAGTTCTTC; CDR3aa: CASSLDQHEQFF
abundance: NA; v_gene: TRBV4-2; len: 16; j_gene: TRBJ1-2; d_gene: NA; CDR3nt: TGTGCCAGCAGCCAACCTCTCGGGGGGGGCAGGAGTGGCTACACCTTC; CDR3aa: CASSQPLGGGRSGYTF
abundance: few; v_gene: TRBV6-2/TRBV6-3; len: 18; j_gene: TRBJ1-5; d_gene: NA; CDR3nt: TGTGCCAGCGGAAATGGGGGGGGCACAAAATATAGCAATCAGCCCCAGCATTTT; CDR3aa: CASGNGGGTKYSNQPQHF
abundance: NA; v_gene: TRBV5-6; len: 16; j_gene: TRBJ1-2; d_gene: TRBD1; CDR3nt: TGTGCCAGCAGCTTATCCTTCCGGACCGGGACAGTCGGCTACACCTTC; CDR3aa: CASSLSFRTGTVGYTF
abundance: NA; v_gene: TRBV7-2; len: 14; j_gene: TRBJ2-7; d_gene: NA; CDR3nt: TGTGCCAGCAGCTTAGACGGGGGAAACTACGAGCAGTACTTC; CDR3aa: CASSLDGGNYEQYF
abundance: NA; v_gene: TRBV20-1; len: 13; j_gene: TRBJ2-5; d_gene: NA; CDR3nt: TGCAGTGCTGGGGGCAGAATGAGCAATGGGCAGTACTTC; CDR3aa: CSAGGRMSNGQYF
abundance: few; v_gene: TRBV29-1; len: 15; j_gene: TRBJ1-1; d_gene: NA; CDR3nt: TGCAGCGCCTCGTCCCGTGCAGGGAGACCCACTGAAGCTTTCTTT; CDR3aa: CSASSRAGRPTEAFF
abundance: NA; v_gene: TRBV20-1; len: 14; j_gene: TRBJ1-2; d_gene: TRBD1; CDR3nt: TGCAGTGCTAGGGGACAGAGCCCTAACTATGGCTACACCTTC; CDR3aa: CSARGQSPNYGYTF
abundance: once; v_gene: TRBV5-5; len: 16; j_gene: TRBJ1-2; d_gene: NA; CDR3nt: TGTGCCAGCAGCTATGACCGGGATCCTAATTTATATGGCTACACCTTC; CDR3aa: CASSYDRDPNLYGYTF
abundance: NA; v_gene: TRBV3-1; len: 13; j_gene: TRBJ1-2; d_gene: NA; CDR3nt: TGTGCCAGCAGCCCGCAGACAGTCTATGGCTACACCTTC; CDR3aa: CASSPQTVYGYTF